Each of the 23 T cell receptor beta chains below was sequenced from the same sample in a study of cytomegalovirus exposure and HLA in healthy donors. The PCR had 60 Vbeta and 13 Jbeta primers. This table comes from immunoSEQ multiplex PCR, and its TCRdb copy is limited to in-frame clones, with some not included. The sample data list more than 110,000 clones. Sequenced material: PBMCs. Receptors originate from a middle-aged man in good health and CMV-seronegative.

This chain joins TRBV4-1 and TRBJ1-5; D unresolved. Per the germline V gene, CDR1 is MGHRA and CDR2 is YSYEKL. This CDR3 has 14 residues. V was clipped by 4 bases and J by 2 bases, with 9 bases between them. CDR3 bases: TGCGCCAGCAGCCCGCTTTTAGGCAATCAGCCCCAGCATTTT. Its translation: CASSPLLGNQPQHF.

The CDR3 DNA is TGTGCCAGCAGTTTTCGCGGTGCAGAGACCCAGTACTTC. Amino acid sequence: CASSFRGAETQYF. The genes are TRBV28 and TRBJ2-5; D is uncertain. The germline V gene has CDR1 MDHEN and CDR2 SYDVKM. V was cut by 3 bases and J by 4 bases, with 9 bases left in between. The CDR3 is 13 amino acids.

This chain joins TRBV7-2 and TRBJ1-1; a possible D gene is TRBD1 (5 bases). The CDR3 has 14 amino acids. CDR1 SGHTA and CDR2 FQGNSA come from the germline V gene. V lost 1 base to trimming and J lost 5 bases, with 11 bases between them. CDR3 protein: CASSLVMGGTEAFF. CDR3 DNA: TGTGCCAGCAGCTTAGTGATGGGGGGGACTGAAGCTTTCTTT.

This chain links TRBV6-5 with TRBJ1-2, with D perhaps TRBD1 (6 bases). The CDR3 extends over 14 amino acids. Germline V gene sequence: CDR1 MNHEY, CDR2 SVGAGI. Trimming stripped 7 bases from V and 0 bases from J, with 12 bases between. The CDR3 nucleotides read TGTGCCAGCAATCCGGGGACAACTAACTATGGCTACACCTTC. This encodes CASNPGTTNYGYTF.

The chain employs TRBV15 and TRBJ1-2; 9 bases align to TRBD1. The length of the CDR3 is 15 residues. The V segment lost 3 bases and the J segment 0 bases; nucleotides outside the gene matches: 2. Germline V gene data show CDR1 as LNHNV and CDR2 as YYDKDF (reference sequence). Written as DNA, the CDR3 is TGTGCCACCAGCAGGGGGACAGGGTCTAACTATGGCTACACCTTC. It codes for CATSRGTGSNYGYTF.

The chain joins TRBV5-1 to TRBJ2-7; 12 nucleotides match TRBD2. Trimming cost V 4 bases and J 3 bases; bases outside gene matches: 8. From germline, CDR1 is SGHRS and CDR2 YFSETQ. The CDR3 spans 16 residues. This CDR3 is CASSRLAGALIYEQYF. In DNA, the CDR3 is TGCGCCAGCAGCCGACTAGCGGGGGCCCTAATCTACGAGCAGTACTTC.

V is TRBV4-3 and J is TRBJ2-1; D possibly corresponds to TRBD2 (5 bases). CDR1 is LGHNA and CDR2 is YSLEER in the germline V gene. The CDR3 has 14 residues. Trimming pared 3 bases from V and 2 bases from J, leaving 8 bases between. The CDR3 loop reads CASSHEGAYNEQFF. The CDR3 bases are TGCGCCAGCAGCCATGAGGGCGCCTACAATGAGCAGTTCTTC.

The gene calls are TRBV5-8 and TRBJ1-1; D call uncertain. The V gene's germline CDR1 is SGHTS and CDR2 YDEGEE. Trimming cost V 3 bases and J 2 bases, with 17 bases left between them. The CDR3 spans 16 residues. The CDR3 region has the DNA TGTGCCAGCAGCTCGCCAGGCTCCCACGCCAACACTGAAGCTTTCTTT. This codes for CASSSPGSHANTEAFF. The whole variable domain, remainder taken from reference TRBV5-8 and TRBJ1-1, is EAGVTQSPTHLIKTRGQQATLRCSPISGHTSVYWYQQALGLGLQFLLWYDEGEERNRGNFPPRFSGRQFPNYSSELNVNALELEDSALYLCASSSPGSHANTEAFFGQGTRLTVV.

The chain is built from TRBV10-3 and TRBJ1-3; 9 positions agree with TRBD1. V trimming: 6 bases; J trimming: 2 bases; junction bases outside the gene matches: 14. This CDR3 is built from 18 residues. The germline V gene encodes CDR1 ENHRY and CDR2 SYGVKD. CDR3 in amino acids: CAIRPRDRDFFTGNTIYF. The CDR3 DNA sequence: TGTGCCATCAGACCCCGGGACAGGGATTTTTTTACTGGAAACACCATATATTTT.

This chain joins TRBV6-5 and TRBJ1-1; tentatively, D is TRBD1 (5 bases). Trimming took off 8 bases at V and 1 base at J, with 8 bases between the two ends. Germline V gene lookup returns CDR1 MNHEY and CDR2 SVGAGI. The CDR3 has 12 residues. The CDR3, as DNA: TGTGCCAGCCGTCAGGGGAACACTGAAGCTTTCTTT. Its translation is CASRQGNTEAFF.

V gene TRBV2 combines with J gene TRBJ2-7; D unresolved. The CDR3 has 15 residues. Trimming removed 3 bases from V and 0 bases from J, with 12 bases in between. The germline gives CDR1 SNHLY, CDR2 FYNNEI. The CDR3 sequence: CASSDLEYNSYEQYF. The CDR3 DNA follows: TGTGCCAGCAGTGATTTGGAGTATAACTCCTACGAGCAGTACTTC.

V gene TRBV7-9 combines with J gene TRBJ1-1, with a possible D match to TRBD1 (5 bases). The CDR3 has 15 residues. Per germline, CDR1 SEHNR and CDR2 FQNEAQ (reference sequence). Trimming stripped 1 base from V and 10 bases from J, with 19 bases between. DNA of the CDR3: TGTGCCAGCAGCTTAGGCGATCTTGGGGCGAGAGGAGCTTTCTTT. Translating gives CASSLGDLGARGAFF. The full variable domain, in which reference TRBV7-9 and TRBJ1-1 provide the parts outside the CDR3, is DTGVSQNPRHKITKRGQNVTFRCDPISEHNRLYWYRQTLGQGPEFLTYFQNEAQLEKSRLLSDRFSAERPKGSFSTLEIQRTEQGDSAMYLCASSLGDLGARGAFFGQGTRLTVV.

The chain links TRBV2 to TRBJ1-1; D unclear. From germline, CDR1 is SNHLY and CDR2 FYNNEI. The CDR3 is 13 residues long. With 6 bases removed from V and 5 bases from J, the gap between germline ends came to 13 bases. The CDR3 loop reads CASSTLGGTEAFF. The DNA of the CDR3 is TGTGCCAGCAGCACCCTAGGAGGGACTGAAGCTTTCTTT.

The CDR3 nucleotides are TGTGCCAGCAGCACCGGAGGGGTAGGTAATTCACCCCTCCACTTT. Its protein is CASSTGGVGNSPLHF. The V gene is TRBV5-5, the J gene TRBJ1-6, with D perhaps matching TRBD1 (5 bases). The length of the CDR3 is 15 residues. Trimming took 4 bases from V and 6 from J, leaving 14 bases between them. Germline assignment: CDR1 SGHKS and CDR2 YYEKEE (reference sequence).

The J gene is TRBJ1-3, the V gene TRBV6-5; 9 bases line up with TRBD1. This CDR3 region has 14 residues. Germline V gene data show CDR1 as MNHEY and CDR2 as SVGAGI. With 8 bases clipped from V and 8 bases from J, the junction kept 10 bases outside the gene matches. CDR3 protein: CASSSGTGLHTIYF. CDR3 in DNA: TGTGCCAGCTCTTCGGGGACAGGGCTGCACACCATATATTTT.

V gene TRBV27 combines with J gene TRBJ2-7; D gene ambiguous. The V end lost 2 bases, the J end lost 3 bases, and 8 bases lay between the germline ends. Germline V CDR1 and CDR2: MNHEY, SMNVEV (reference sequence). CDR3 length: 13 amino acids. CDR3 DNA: TGTGCCAGCAGTTTAGTCGGCGGCTACGAGCAGTACTTC. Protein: CASSLVGGYEQYF.

CDR3 amino acids: CASSPTGAQETQYF. CDR3 sequence (DNA): TGTGCCAGCAGCCCTACAGGGGCGCAAGAGACCCAGTACTTC. The rearrangement links TRBV7-3 to TRBJ2-5; 7 bases map to TRBD1. The CDR3 has 14 amino acids. Germline V lookup: CDR1 SGHTA, CDR2 FQGTGA. After removal of 5 bases from V and 2 bases from J, the junction contained 5 bases not matched to a gene.

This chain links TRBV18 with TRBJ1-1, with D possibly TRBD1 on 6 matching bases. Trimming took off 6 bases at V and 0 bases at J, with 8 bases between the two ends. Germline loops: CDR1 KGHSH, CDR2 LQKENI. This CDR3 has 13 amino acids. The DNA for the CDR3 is TGTGCCAGCTCGGGGACATTGAACACTGAAGCTTTCTTT. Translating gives CASSGTLNTEAFF.

CDR3 DNA: TGTGCCAGCTCACCCACAGGGGGCGAGCAGTACTTC. This encodes CASSPTGGEQYF. V and J are TRBV18 and TRBJ2-7; 8 bases line up with TRBD1. The CDR3 has 12 residues. Germline lookup yields CDR1 KGHSH and CDR2 LQKENI. V lost 3 bases and J lost 6; bases outside the gene matches: 1.

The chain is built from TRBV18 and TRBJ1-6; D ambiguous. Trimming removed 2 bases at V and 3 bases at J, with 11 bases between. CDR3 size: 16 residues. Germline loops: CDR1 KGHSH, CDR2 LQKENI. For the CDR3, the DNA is TGTGCCAGCTCACCATCCGTTGCGCTCTATAATTCACCCCTCCACTTT. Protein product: CASSPSVALYNSPLHF. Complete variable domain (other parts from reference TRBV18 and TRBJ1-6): NAGVMQNPRHLVRRRGQEARLRCSPMKGHSHVYWYRQLPEEGLKFMVYLQKENIIDESGMPKERFSAEFPKEGPSILRIQQVVRGDSAAYFCASSPSVALYNSPLHFGNGTRLTVT.

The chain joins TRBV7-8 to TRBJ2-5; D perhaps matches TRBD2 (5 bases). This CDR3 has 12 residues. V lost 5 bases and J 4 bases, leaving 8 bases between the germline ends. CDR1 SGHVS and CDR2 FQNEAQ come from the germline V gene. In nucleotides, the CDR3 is TGTGCCAGCAGCCGACTAATAGAGACCCAGTACTTC. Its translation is CASSRLIETQYF.

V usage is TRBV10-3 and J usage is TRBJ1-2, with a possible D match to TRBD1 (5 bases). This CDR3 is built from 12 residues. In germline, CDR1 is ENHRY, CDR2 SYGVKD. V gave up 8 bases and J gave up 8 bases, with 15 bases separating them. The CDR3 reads CAILSPGSGYTF. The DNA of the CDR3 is TGTGCCATCCTTTCCCCAGGGTCGGGCTACACCTTC.

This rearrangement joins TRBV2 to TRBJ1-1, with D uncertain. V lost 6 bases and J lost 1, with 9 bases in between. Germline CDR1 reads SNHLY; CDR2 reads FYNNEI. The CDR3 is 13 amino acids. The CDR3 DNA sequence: TGTGCCAGCAGAGGAGCGCCGAACACTGAAGCTTTCTTT. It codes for CASRGAPNTEAFF.